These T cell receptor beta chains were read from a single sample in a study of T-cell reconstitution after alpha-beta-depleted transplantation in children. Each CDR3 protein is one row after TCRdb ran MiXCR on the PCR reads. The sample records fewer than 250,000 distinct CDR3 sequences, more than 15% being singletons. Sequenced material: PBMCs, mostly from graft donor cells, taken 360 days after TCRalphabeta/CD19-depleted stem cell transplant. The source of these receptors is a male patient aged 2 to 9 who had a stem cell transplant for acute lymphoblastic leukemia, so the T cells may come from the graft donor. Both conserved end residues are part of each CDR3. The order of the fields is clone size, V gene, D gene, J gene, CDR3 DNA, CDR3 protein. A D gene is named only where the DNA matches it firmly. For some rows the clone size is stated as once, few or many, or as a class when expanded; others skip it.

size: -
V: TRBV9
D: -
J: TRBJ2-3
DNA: TGTGCCAGCAGCCCTCGTGTAGAGGCAGATACGCAGTATTTT
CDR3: CASSPRVEADTQYF

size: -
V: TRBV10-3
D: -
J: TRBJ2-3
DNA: TGTGCCATCAGTGTCCTCTCGTCGGGGGCGGGGACAGATACGCAGTATTTT
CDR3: CAISVLSSGAGTDTQYF

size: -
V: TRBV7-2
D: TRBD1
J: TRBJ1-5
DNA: TGTGCCAGCAGCTTAGGTGTGACAGGGGATCAGCCCCAGCATTTT
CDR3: CASSLGVTGDQPQHF

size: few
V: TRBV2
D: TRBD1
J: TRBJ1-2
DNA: TGTGCCAGCCAGGGCAGGGGGCATGGCTACACCTTC
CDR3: CASQGRGHGYTF

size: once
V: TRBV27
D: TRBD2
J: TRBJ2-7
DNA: TGTGCCAGCAGTTTATTCGGACTAGCGGCCACCTACGAGCAGTACTTC
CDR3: CASSLFGLAATYEQYF

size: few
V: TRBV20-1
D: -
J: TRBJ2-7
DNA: TGCAGTGCTAGAGGGGACTCCTCGGACTCCTACGAGCAGTACTTC
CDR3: CSARGDSSDSYEQYF

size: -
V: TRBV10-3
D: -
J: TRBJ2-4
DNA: TGTGCCATCAGTGGCCCCATGCTTTCGGGCAGTAGATTAGCCAAAAACATTCAGTACTTC
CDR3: CAISGPMLSGSRLAKNIQYF

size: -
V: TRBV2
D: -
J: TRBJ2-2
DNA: TGTGCCAGTGCTCGGCAGGGCGCGGGCACCGGGGAGCTGTTTTTT
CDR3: CASARQGAGTGELFF

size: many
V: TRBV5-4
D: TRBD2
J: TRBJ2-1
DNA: TGTGCCAGCAGCTTGACTAGCGGGATGAATGAGCAGTTCTTC
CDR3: CASSLTSGMNEQFF

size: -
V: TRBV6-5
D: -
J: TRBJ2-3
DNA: TGTGCCAGCAGTTACCAGGGGGATACGCAGTATTTT
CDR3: CASSYQGDTQYF

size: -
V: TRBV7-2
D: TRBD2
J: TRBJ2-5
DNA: TGTGCCAGCAGCTTAGCGTTAGCGGGGGGTAAACAAGAGACCCAGTACTTC
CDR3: CASSLALAGGKQETQYF

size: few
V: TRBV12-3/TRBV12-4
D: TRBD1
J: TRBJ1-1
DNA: TGTGCCAGCAGTTTAGGGACAGGGTGGATGAACACTGAAGCTTTCTTT
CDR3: CASSLGTGWMNTEAFF

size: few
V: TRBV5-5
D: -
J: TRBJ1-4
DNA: TGTGCCAGCAGCTGGGTCCTTAATGAAAAACTGTTTTTT
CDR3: CASSWVLNEKLFF

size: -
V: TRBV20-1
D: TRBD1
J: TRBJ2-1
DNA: TGCAGTGCTTGCCGGGACAGGGGACCCGCGGACCAGTTCTTC
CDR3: CSACRDRGPADQFF

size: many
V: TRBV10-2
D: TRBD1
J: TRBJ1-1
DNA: TGCGCCTCAAGACAGGGAGGGGACACTGAAGCTTTCTTT
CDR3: CASRQGGDTEAFF

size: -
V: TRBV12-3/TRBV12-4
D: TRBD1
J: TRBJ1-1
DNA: TGTGCCAGCAGTCCTGGGGACAGATGGAACACTGAAGCTTTCTTT
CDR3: CASSPGDRWNTEAFF

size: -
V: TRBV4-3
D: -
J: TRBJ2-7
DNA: TGCGCCAGCAGCCACAGTACCCCTAGCCGCGAGCAGTACTTC
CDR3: CASSHSTPSREQYF

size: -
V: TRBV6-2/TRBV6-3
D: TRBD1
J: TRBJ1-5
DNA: TGTGCCAGCACCTTCGACAGGGTTCAGCCCCAGCATTTT
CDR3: CASTFDRVQPQHF

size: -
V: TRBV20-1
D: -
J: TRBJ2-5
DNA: TGCAGTGCTAGAGATCCAGATGGTCAAGAGACCCAGTACTTC
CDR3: CSARDPDGQETQYF

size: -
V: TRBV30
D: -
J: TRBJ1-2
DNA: TGTGCCGGCTCGGAGAGGGCCTATGGCTACACCTTC
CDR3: CAGSERAYGYTF

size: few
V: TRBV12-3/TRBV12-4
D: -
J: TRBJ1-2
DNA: TGTGCCAGCAGTCCTCTAGGAGGCTACACCTTC
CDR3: CASSPLGGYTF

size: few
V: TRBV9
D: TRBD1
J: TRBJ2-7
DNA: TGTGCCAGCAGCGTAGGGACAGGGTACTCCTACGAGCAGTACTTC
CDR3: CASSVGTGYSYEQYF